The rows below give T cell receptor beta chains drawn from one sample of a study of Ad26.COV2.S vaccination and SARS-CoV-2 variants. Data came from immunoSEQ multiplex PCR; TCRdb stores just in-frame clones and leaves some out. The data hold roughly 180,000 clones, with roughly 89% observed a single time. This specimen consisted of peripheral blood, obtained after recovery from COVID-19. These receptors were collected from a human donor who had recovered from COVID-19. Each CDR3 is given without its conserved first and last residue. Fields, in order: J gene, V gene, CDR3 protein.

J gene: TRBJ2-5; V gene: TRBV19; CDR3 protein: ASSTALERGGRRETQY
J gene: TRBJ1-2; V gene: TRBV6-5; CDR3 protein: ASRTGQGRYGYT
J gene: TRBJ2-2; V gene: TRBV7-9; CDR3 protein: ASSSPAGGPTGELF
J gene: TRBJ2-5; V gene: TRBV27; CDR3 protein: ATGTGGRETQY
J gene: TRBJ2-3; V gene: TRBV2; CDR3 protein: ACVTSIISADTQY
J gene: TRBJ2-1; V gene: TRBV5-1; CDR3 protein: ASSLAGTHEQF
J gene: TRBJ1-5; V gene: TRBV5-1; CDR3 protein: ASSLGGQPNQPQH
J gene: TRBJ2-5; V gene: TRBV6-5; CDR3 protein: ASARPGALETQY
J gene: TRBJ1-6; V gene: TRBV7-3; CDR3 protein: ASSLISGVNSPLH
J gene: TRBJ1-1; V gene: TRBV5-4; CDR3 protein: ASSLPPHGNTEAF
J gene: TRBJ1-2; V gene: TRBV4-1; CDR3 protein: ASSLTGWGDYGYT
J gene: TRBJ1-6; V gene: TRBV7-3; CDR3 protein: ASSSGLAGSPLH
J gene: TRBJ2-2; V gene: TRBV30; CDR3 protein: AWSALPGELF
J gene: TRBJ2-7; V gene: TRBV5-1; CDR3 protein: ASSLQGASYEQY